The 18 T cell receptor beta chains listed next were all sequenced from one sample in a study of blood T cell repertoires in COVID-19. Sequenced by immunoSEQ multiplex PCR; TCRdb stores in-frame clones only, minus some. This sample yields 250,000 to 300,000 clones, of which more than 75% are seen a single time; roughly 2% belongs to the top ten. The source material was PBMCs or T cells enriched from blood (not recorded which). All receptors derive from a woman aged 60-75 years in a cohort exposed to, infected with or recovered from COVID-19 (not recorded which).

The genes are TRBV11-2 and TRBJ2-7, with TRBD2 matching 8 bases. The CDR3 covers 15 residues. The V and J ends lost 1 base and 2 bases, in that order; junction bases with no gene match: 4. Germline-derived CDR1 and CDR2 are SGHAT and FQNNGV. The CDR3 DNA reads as TGTGCCAGCAGCTTAGTACTAGCGGTAACCTACGAGCAGTACTTC. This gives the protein CASSLVLAVTYEQYF.

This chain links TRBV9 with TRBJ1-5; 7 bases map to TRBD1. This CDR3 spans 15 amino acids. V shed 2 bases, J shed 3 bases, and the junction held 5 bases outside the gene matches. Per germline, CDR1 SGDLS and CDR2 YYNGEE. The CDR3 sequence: CASSVSGQLNQPQHF. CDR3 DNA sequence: TGTGCCAGCAGCGTTTCGGGACAGCTCAATCAGCCCCAGCATTTT.

The CDR3 is CASSQPSGRTDTQYF. The CDR3 nucleotides are TGTGCCAGCAGTCAGCCTAGCGGACGCACAGATACGCAGTATTTT. This sequence joins TRBV28 and TRBJ2-3; 7 bases align to TRBD2. The CDR3 consists of 15 residues. The germline CDR1 and CDR2 sequences are MDHEN and SYDVKM. V was clipped by 5 bases and J by 1 base; unmatched bases: 6.

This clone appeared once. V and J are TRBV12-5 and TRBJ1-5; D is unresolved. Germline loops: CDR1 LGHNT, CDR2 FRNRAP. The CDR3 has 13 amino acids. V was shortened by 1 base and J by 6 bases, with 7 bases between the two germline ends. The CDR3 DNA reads TGTGCTAGTGGTTTGGACGGTTTTCAGCCCCAGCATTTT. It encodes CASGLDGFQPQHF.

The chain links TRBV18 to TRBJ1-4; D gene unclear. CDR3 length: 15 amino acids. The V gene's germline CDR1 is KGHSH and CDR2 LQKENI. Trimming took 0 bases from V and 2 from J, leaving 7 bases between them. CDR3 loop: CASSPPIVTNEKLFF. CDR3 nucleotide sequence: TGTGCCAGCTCACCACCGATAGTCACTAATGAAAAACTGTTTTTT. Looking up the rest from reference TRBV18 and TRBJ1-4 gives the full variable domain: NAGVMQNPRHLVRRRGQEARLRCSPMKGHSHVYWYRQLPEEGLKFMVYLQKENIIDESGMPKERFSAEFPKEGPSILRIQQVVRGDSAAYFCASSPPIVTNEKLFFGSGTQLSVL.

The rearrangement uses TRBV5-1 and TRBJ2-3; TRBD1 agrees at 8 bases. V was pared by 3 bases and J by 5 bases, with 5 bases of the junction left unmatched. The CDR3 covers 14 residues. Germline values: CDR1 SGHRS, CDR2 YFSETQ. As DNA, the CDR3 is TGCGCCAGCAGCTGGACAGGGTCGTTAGATACGCAGTATTTT. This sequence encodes CASSWTGSLDTQYF.

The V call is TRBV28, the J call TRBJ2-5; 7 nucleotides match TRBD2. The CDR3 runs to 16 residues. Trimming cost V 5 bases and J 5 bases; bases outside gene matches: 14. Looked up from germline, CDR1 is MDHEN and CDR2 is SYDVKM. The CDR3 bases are TGTGCCAGCAGTCCCCTGGTGGCGGGAGTAGGTGAGACCCAGTACTTC. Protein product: CASSPLVAGVGETQYF.

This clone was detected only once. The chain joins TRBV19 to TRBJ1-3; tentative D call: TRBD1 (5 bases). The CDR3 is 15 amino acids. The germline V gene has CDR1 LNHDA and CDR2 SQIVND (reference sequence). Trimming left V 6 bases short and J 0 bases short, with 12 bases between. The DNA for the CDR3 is TGTGCCAGTAGGAACAACAGGTTCTCTGGAAACACCATATATTTT. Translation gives CASRNNRFSGNTIYF.

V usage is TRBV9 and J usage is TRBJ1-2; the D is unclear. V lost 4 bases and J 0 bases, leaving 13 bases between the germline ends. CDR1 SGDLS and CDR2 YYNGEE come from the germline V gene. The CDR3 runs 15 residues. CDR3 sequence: CASSPSSPANYGYTF. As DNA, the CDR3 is TGTGCCAGCAGCCCCTCTAGCCCAGCTAACTATGGCTACACCTTC.

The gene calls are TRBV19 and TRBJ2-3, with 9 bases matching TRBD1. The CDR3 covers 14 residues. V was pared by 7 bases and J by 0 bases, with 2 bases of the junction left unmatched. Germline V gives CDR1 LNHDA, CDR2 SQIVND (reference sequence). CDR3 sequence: CASKGTGSTDTQYF. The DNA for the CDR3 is TGTGCCAGTAAGGGGACAGGGAGCACAGATACGCAGTATTTT.

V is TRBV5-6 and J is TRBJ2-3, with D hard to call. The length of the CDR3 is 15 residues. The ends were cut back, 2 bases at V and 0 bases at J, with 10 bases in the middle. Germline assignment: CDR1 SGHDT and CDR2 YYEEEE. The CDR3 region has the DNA TGTGCCAGCAGCTTTTTGACACGAAGCACAGATACGCAGTATTTT. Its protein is CASSFLTRSTDTQYF.

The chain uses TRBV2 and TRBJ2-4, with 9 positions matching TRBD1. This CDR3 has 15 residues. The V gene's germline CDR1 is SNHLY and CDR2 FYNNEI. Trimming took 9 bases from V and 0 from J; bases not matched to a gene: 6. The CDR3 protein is CASLGTGRAKNIQYF. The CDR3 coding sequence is TGTGCCAGTCTCGGGACAGGGCGAGCCAAAAACATTCAGTACTTC.

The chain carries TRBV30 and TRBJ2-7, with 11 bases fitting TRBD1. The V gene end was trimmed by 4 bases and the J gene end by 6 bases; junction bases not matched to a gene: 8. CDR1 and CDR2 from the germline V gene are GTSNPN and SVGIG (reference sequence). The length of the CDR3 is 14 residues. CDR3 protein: CAWTRTGGSVEQYF. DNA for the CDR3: TGTGCCTGGACCAGGACAGGGGGCTCGGTCGAGCAGTACTTC.

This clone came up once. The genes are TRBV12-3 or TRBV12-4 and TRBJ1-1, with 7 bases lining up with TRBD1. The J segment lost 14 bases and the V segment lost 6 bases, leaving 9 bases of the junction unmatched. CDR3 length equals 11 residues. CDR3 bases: TGTGCCAGCAGATTTAATCGGGACAGCTTCTTT. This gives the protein CASRFNRDSFF.

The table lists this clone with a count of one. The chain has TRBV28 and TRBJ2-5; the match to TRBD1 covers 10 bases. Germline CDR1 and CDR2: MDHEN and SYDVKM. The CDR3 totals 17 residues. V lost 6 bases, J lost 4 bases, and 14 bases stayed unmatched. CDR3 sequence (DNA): TGTGCCAGCAGACCAAAAACCGGGACAGGGGTAAGAGAGACCCAGTACTTC. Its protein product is CASRPKTGTGVRETQYF.

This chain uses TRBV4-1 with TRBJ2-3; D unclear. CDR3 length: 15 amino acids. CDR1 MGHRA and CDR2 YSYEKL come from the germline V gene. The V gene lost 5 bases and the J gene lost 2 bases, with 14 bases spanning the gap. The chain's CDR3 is CASSYQVKHTDTQYF. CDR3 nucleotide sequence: TGCGCCAGCAGCTACCAGGTGAAGCACACAGATACGCAGTATTTT.

CDR3 coding DNA: TGTGCCAGCAGTGTTGGGCTCGATAGGATTATAGCCAAAAACATTCAGTACTTC. Translation: CASSVGLDRIIAKNIQYF. This chain connects TRBV6-1 to TRBJ2-4; D is uncertain. Germline-derived CDR1 and CDR2 are MNHNS and SASEGT. Between the trimmed V and J ends, which lost 4 bases and 0 bases, there was a span of 19 bases. This CDR3 spans 18 amino acids.

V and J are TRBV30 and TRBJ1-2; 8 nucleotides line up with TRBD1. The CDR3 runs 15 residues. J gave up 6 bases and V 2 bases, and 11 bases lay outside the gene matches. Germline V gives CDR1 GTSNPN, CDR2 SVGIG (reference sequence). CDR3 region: CAWSPRTGSPDGYTF. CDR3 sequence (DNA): TGTGCCTGGAGTCCTCGGACAGGGAGTCCCGATGGCTACACCTTC.